This T cell receptor beta chain was profiled in a study of tumor-infiltrating lymphocytes in primary liver carcinoma (dated by TCRdb to 2015 to 2018). Looking at the study overall: Hepatocellular carcinoma (four) or combined HCC and intrahepatic cholangiocarcinoma (one) was present in the five patients, who were three men and two women aged 30 to 69 years. The tumors of the five patients were staged as T1-T3 N0M0, with maximum diameters ranging from 4.2 to 10 cm. Samples yielded roughly 3.65 to 7.13 million productive TCRbeta reads; read depth did not differ significantly between tissue types. Across five regions of each liver tumor, along with adjacent normal tissue and blood, the study brought together TCRbeta repertoire sequencing, expression microarrays and whole-exome sequencing. A total of around 35 specimens from 5 patients went through TCRbeta repertoire sequencing, namely 25 tumor regions, 5 adjacent noncancerous liver tissues and 5 peripheral blood samples. To link TCRbeta repertoire diversity with the local molecular phenotype, the roughly 26 tumor region samples were profiled using Agilent mRNA microarrays. High reproducibility was observed for the technical replicate repertoires, with mean shared-clone rates near 0.89 and correlation coefficients above 0.95.

This clonotype was recorded at least ten times. What this receptor recognizes is not known. No much larger clone is present one base from it, and per-base qualities are unavailable. Total RNA and DNA were co-extracted without cell sorting from around 20-30 mg of bulk tissue using the AllPrep DNA/RNA mini kit. Between late 2015 and March 2016, 5 or 6 patients in China with histopathologically diagnosed primary liver carcinoma had their tumors surgically resected. At the time of sampling, the patients had chronic HBV infection and had not received any treatment. Five spatially separated regions were sampled from each tumor: the superior, inferior, left-lateral and right-lateral poles, plus the tumor centre. Histology showed that every tumor sample contained more than 80% viable tumor cells. Pieces of fresh tumor and adjacent tissue were cut in half, with one half kept in RNAlater at -80 degrees C and the other half sent for histology.

Overall results and qualifications from the work: Only a few patients were included in the study, and the authors note that the findings should be validated in a larger study. Consistent with antigen-driven expansion, pairs of tumor regions showed higher repertoire overlap (mean around 35%) than either tumor-adjacent pairs (about 17%) or tumor-blood pairs (approximately 15%). Comparison of CD4+ and CD8+ T cell repertoires was precluded by the use of bulk unsorted samples. Because only the TCR beta chain was sequenced and unpaired alpha chains were not captured, true repertoire diversity is likely underestimated. A significantly larger repertoire fraction was made up by the top 250 clones in tumors than in blood (p = 0.039). Only about 7.5-25% of top clones were found in all five regions of a tumor, suggesting spatial heterogeneity of tumor-infiltrating T cells.

TCRbeta-specific cDNA was reverse-transcribed from 500 ng total RNA using a constant-region primer and ProtoScript II reverse transcriptase. The TCRbeta libraries were prepared through three rounds of nested multiplex PCR following a slightly modified ARM-PCR procedure. A final 25-cycle PCR with Deep VentR polymerase added sample barcodes and Illumina adapters. Before sequencing, amplicons between 200 and 500 bp were purified from gel using a QIAquick gel extraction kit. An Illumina HiSeq 2500 was used to sequence the TCRbeta amplicons with 250-bp paired-end reads. The study's own analysis went as follows. To recover full CDR3 sequences, reads were quality-trimmed using Trimmomatic v0.33 and paired reads were then merged using FLASH v1.2.11. V, D and J germline segments were assigned to the rearranged TCRbeta sequences using MiGEC v1.2.1b. Clonotype statistics and Shannon-Wiener diversity indices were computed with VDJtools v1.0.0. To cut down on sampling bias, every analysis after diversity analysis relied on just the 250 most abundant clonotypes from each sample. The public reads were quality trimmed at Q25 with fastp and then assembled into clones with MiXCR by TCRdb, keeping productive beta chains. Rows with a matching CDR3 protein are joined into one entry that keeps the most common DNA and genes. These V and J calls are TCRdb output, not the study's own analysis. This sample holds about 110,000 distinct CDR3 sequences; roughly 80% were observed only once. Of the sample, approximately 20% is held by the ten largest clones.

Material: liver tumor tissue from sampling region 3. The cell subset or site label for this specimen denotes: tumor region T3, left-lateral pole. The TCR was taken from a man between 35 and 55 years old with primary liver carcinoma and hepatitis B virus infection.

The nucleotides read TGCGCCAGCAGCTTGGAGGGGGACATGACTGAAGCTTTCTTT. It codes for CASSLEGDMTEAFF. This chain joins TRBV5-1 to TRBJ1-1; TRBD1 might be the D gene, on 6 matching bases. CDR1 and CDR2, per the germline V gene, are SGHRS and YFSETQ. V was cut back by 0 bases and J by 5 bases, leaving a gap of 11 bases between them. CDR3 length: 14 amino acids, cysteine to phenylalanine. The DNA shown is the 42-base CDR3, in frame from base 1.